This T cell receptor (beta chain) was identified in a study of cytomegalovirus exposure and HLA in healthy donors (TCRdb year 2017). For the wider study: According to a later analysis, the roughly 130 validation repertoires were produced on the same platform as the approximately 620 repertoires of the first cohort. In addition to the first cohort of approximately 650 subjects, a separate validation cohort of 120 different subjects was used. The study aimed to test whether signatures of past pathogen exposure could be identified by cataloging public T cell receptors. To predict cytomegalovirus infection status, the study brought together high-throughput TCR immunosequencing, statistical association of individual TCRs with disease status, and machine learning.

To prepare the library, the immunoSEQ multiplex PCR assay was applied. Per the source publication's procedure: A statistical classification framework was built for diagnosing cytomegalovirus status from the catalog of TCR beta chain sequences. TCRdb took over this immuneACCESS table, retaining in-frame rearrangements with V and J assigned. Such tables are incomplete; in checked studies, under half of the missing clones stem from an unresolved V gene, and the remainder is unexplained. The DNA gave D and trimming, while V, J and clone size come from that table. The sample contains about 120,000 clones, approximately 90% of them found a single time. The ten largest account for 6% to 7% of the sample. Turning to this clone: There is no known antigen for this receptor. No per-base quality is available; no much larger clone lies one base away.

Separate from the approximately 700-subject first cohort, the validation cohort of roughly 120 subjects was the group to which the donors belonged. Results and caveats for the whole study, not just this receptor: Most TCR sequences were seen in very few donors, while some public TCRs were found in many individuals. The authors suggested that the approach could potentially be extended to other disease states and immunological phenotypes. The classifier was reported to diagnose cytomegalovirus status with high specificity and sensitivity in both the original and validation cohorts. The study gave a list of under 200 TCR beta chains associated with cytomegalovirus. In vitro tests confirmed that three of the cytomegalovirus-associated TCR beta chains recognize cytomegalovirus antigens. The validation cohort had no HLA typing available for a later analysis, so co-occurrence within that cohort was assessed over all 130 or so repertoires. In a later analysis, TCRs clustered in the first cohort were found to also tend to co-occur in the 130 or so validation repertoires, with 94% of cluster scores above 0.

Including cysteine and phenylalanine, the CDR3 has 16 amino acids. The CDR3 DNA has 48 bases and is translated from base 1. Trimming leaves V shorter by 1 base and J shorter by 0 bases, with the junction holding 4 bases beyond the gene matches. Per the germline V gene, MGHRA is the CDR1 and YSYEKL is the CDR2. The chain links TRBV4-1 with TRBJ2-5; 8 of the junction bases match TRBD2. The TCR originated in a woman younger than 30 in good health and CMV-seropositive. The sequencing sample was made of PBMCs. The nucleotides are TGCGCCAGCAGCCAAGTGGCGGGGGGCAACCAAGAGACCCAGTACTTC. Its amino acids are CASSQVAGGNQETQYF.